These 14 T cell receptor beta chains share one sample of origin, sequenced in a study of blood T cell repertoires in COVID-19. The method was immunoSEQ multiplex PCR; TCRdb's version includes in-frame clones alone and lacks a portion of them. The sample consists of tens of thousands of clones, around three quarters of them appearing once. Sequenced input: peripheral blood. The source of these receptors is a human donor in a cohort sampled during active COVID-19.

The CDR3 sequence: CASSPFPSGPSSYEQYF. CDR3 coding DNA: TGTGCCAGCTCACCGTTTCCTAGCGGCCCTAGCTCCTACGAGCAGTACTTC. The chain employs TRBV18 and TRBJ2-7, with 7 nucleotides matching TRBD2. Per germline, CDR1 KGHSH and CDR2 LQKENI. Trimming took 3 bases from V and 0 from J; bases not matched to a gene: 11. This CDR3 is built from 17 residues. The entire variable domain, with the rest obtained from reference TRBV18 and TRBJ2-7, is as follows: NAGVMQNPRHLVRRRGQEARLRCSPMKGHSHVYWYRQLPEEGLKFMVYLQKENIIDESGMPKERFSAEFPKEGPSILRIQQVVRGDSAAYFCASSPFPSGPSSYEQYFGPGTRLTVT.

As DNA, the CDR3 is TGTGCCAGCAGTTTATCTTTTTACGAGCAGTACTTC. Translating it yields CASSLSFYEQYF. This chain links TRBV12-3 or TRBV12-4 with TRBJ2-7, with D hard to call. V lost 2 bases and J lost 4, with 6 bases in between. The length of the CDR3 is 12 residues.

The CDR3 loop is CASSPRRTGGIQETQYF. The CDR3 DNA reads TGTGCCAGCTCACCACGAAGGACAGGGGGCATCCAAGAGACCCAGTACTTC. V usage is TRBV18 and J usage is TRBJ2-5; TRBD1 matches at 11 bases. Germline V gene data show CDR1 as KGHSH and CDR2 as LQKENI. V gave up 1 base and J gave up 1 base; unmatched junction bases: 5. This CDR3 region has 17 residues.

This clone was found a few times. V usage is TRBV7-3 and J usage is TRBJ2-2; the D gene is possibly TRBD2 (6 bases). In germline, CDR1 is SGHTA, CDR2 FQGTGA. V dropped 8 bases and J dropped 6 bases, with 10 bases sitting between them. CDR3 size: 12 residues. The CDR3 DNA reads as TGTGCCAGCGGGAGGTGGGCCGGGGAGCTGTTTTTT. Translating gives CASGRWAGELFF. Complete variable domain (other parts from reference TRBV7-3 and TRBJ2-2): GAGVSQTPSNKVTEKGKYVELRCDPISGHTALYWYRQSLGQGPEFLIYFQGTGAADDSGLPNDRFFAVRPEGSVSTLKIQRTERGDSAVYLCASGRWAGELFFGEGSRLTVL.

This chain links TRBV28 with TRBJ2-7; no reliable D call. The V end was cut by 5 bases, the J end by 10 bases, with 12 bases between. The CDR3 covers 11 residues. CDR1 is MDHEN and CDR2 is SYDVKM in the germline V gene. The CDR3 loop reads CASSETVSQYF. In DNA, the CDR3 is TGTGCCAGCAGTGAAACAGTATCTCAGTACTTC.

J is TRBJ2-3 and V is TRBV28; TRBD1 might be the D (5 bases). This CDR3 spans 15 amino acids. V was shortened by 2 bases and J by 1 base, with 10 bases between the two germline ends. Germline values: CDR1 MDHEN, CDR2 SYDVKM. CDR3 region: CASSLEGVGTDTQYF. Here the CDR3 DNA reads TGTGCCAGCAGTTTAGAAGGGGTCGGCACAGATACGCAGTATTTT. The whole variable domain, remainder taken from reference TRBV28 and TRBJ2-3, is DVKVTQSSRYLVKRTGEKVFLECVQDMDHENMFWYRQDPGLGLRLIYFSYDVKMKEKGDIPEGYSVSREKKERFSLILESASTNQTSMYLCASSLEGVGTDTQYFGPGTRLTVL.

This sequence joins TRBV6-6 and TRBJ1-1, with unresolved D. V shed 6 bases and J shed 1 base, with 9 bases lying between them. Looked up from germline, CDR1 is MNHNY and CDR2 is SVGAGI (reference sequence). The CDR3 length is 13 residues. The CDR3 coding sequence is TGTGCCAGCAGGACGGGAGGGAACACTGAAGCTTTCTTT. This translates into CASRTGGNTEAFF.

This clone was seen a handful of times. V is TRBV18 and J is TRBJ2-1, with 7 positions matching TRBD2. CDR3 length equals 16 residues. Germline trimming cut 1 base from V and 3 bases from J; bases unmatched to any gene: 6. The germline CDR1 and CDR2 sequences are KGHSH and LQKENI. CDR3 coding DNA: TGTGCCAGCTCACCACTCGTCAGCGGGGTCTACAATGAGCAGTTCTTC. Translation gives CASSPLVSGVYNEQFF.

V is TRBV4-3 and J is TRBJ2-5, with D perhaps TRBD1 (6 bases). V dropped 1 base and J dropped 4 bases, with 13 bases sitting between them. Looked up from germline, CDR1 is LGHNA and CDR2 is YSLEER. CDR3 length: 15 residues. As DNA, the CDR3 is TGCGCCAGCAGCCAAGCGACAGGATCCGTAGAGACCCAGTACTTC. It specifies CASSQATGSVETQYF.

The chain combines TRBV3-1 (or the pseudogene TRBV3-2) with TRBJ2-7, with 7 bases lining up with TRBD1. The CDR3 consists of 13 residues. Trimming took 9 bases from V and 1 from J; bases not matched to a gene: 6. The germline V gene encodes CDR1 LGHDT and CDR2 YNNKEL (reference sequence). This CDR3 is CASGQGQSYEQYF. For the CDR3, the DNA is TGTGCCAGTGGGCAGGGACAGTCCTACGAGCAGTACTTC.

The chain links TRBV13 to TRBJ1-3; 7 nucleotides match TRBD1. The CDR3 loop spans 18 amino acids. Germline V gives CDR1 PRHDT, CDR2 FYEKMQ (reference sequence). The ends lost 6 bases at V and 2 bases at J; junction bases unmatched: 16. The CDR3 bases are TGTGCCAGCAGTCTTATCCGCCGACAGGGCCAGACTGGAAACACCATATATTTT. It codes for CASSLIRRQGQTGNTIYF.

CDR3 nucleotides: TGTGCCAGCAGCTTAACCCCGCCGGGACAGGGTATGGACGAGCAGTACTTC. Protein sequence: CASSLTPPGQGMDEQYF. The rearrangement joins TRBV7-3 to TRBJ2-7; TRBD1 aligns across 9 bases. V was clipped by 0 bases and J by 5 bases; unmatched bases: 11. Germline assignment: CDR1 SGHTA and CDR2 FQGTGA. This CDR3 region has 17 residues.

This chain joins TRBV18 and TRBJ2-3, with TRBD1 matching 8 bases. With V trimmed by 2 bases and J by 5 bases, 6 bases remained unmatched. The CDR3 is made up of 15 amino acids. CDR1 is KGHSH, CDR2 LQKENI, per germline. CDR3 nucleotide sequence: TGTGCCAGCTCACCAGCGCAGGGGGCTGGAGATACGCAGTATTTT. It yields the protein CASSPAQGAGDTQYF.

This clone has a count of ten or more. The V call is TRBV28, the J call TRBJ2-1; 10 nucleotides match TRBD2. The CDR3 has 15 residues. Germline CDR1 reads MDHEN; CDR2 reads SYDVKM. Trimming removed 10 bases from V and 4 bases from J; junction bases left unmatched: 10. In DNA, the CDR3 is TGTGCCACCGAAGTAGGACTAGCGGAGTACAATGAGCAGTTCTTC. Amino acids: CATEVGLAEYNEQFF. The full variable domain, rest sourced from reference TRBV28 and TRBJ2-1, is DVKVTQSSRYLVKRTGEKVFLECVQDMDHENMFWYRQDPGLGLRLIYFSYDVKMKEKGDIPEGYSVSREKKERFSLILESASTNQTSMYLCATEVGLAEYNEQFFGPGTRLTVL.